These T cell receptor beta chains were read from a single sample in a study of T-cell reconstitution after alpha-beta-depleted transplantation in children. TCRdb recomputed calls from the PCR reads with MiXCR, one row per CDR3 protein. The sample records 200,000 to 300,000 distinct CDR3 sequences, approximately 12% being singletons. Sequencing was performed on PBMCs from the stem cell graft donor, taken from the stem cell graft. These receptors all stem from a human donor who donated a stem cell graft to a child with acute lymphoblastic leukemia. CDR3s include the opening cysteine and the closing phenylalanine or tryptophan. A D gene is named only where the DNA matches it firmly. Clone size is shown for a subset of rows, as once, few, many or a class of expanded clone.

V	J	size	D	CDR3	DNA
TRBV7-9	TRBJ1-2	many	NA	CASSSTGFMGDGYTF	TGTGCCAGCAGCTCAACCGGGTTTATGGGCGATGGCTACACCTTC
TRBV9	TRBJ2-3	many	TRBD1	CASTGTGGIDTQYF	TGTGCCAGCACCGGGACAGGGGGCATAGATACGCAGTATTTT
TRBV7-9	TRBJ1-1	many	NA	CASSPVGTLEAFF	TGTGCCAGCAGCCCAGTCGGTACCCTTGAAGCTTTCTTT
TRBV24-1	TRBJ2-7	NA	TRBD1	CATSLGTGVSYEQYF	TGTGCCACCAGCCTTGGGACAGGGGTAAGTTACGAGCAGTACTTC
TRBV7-8	TRBJ1-5	many	NA	CASSLSWFDQPQHF	TGTGCCAGCAGCTTGTCGTGGTTTGATCAGCCCCAGCATTTT
TRBV6-5	TRBJ1-1	NA	NA	CASSYSGGMAFF	TGTGCCAGCAGTTATTCCGGGGGAATGGCTTTCTTT
TRBV19	TRBJ2-7	few	TRBD1	CASTDRGGSWYF	TGTGCCAGTACCGACAGGGGGGGATCGTGGTACTTC
TRBV5-1	TRBJ1-2	many	NA	CASLETRIVGTNYGYTF	TGCGCCAGCCTTGAGACCCGGATAGTAGGAACTAACTATGGCTACACCTTC
TRBV4-3	TRBJ2-2	many	TRBD2	CASSQDPAGGRTGELFF	TGCGCCAGCAGCCAAGATCCAGCGGGGGGGCGCACCGGGGAGCTGTTTTTT
TRBV5-6	TRBJ2-2	many	NA	CASSFYTGELFF	TGTGCCAGCAGCTTTTACACCGGGGAGCTGTTTTTT
TRBV27	TRBJ1-5	many	TRBD1	CASSLTGGDQPQHF	TGTGCCAGCAGTTTAACAGGGGGCGATCAGCCCCAGCATTTT
TRBV11-2	TRBJ1-2	many	TRBD1	CASSPARTGVYYGYTF	TGTGCCAGCAGCCCTGCCCGGACAGGGGTTTACTATGGCTACACCTTC
TRBV7-2	TRBJ2-4	many	NA	CASTYKDQAKNIQYF	TGTGCCAGCACCTATAAGGACCAAGCCAAAAACATTCAGTACTTC
TRBV27	TRBJ1-1	many	TRBD1	CASSLGVGTGNTEAFF	TGTGCCAGCAGTTTAGGGGTGGGGACAGGAAACACTGAAGCTTTCTTT
TRBV20-1	TRBJ2-3	NA	NA	CSASGESWTDTQYF	TGCAGTGCTAGCGGGGAGTCTTGGACAGATACGCAGTATTTT
TRBV20-1	TRBJ2-7	many	NA	CSARTGTLYEQYF	TGCAGTGCTAGGACGGGGACCCTCTACGAGCAGTACTTC
TRBV18	TRBJ2-5	few	NA	CASSPLGGMETQYF	TGTGCCAGCTCACCCCTAGGGGGTATGGAGACCCAGTACTTC
TRBV24-1	TRBJ1-3	NA	NA	CATSDGNVASGNSIYF	TGTGCCACCAGTGATGGGAACGTCGCCTCTGGAAACAGCATATATTTT
TRBV5-1	TRBJ2-5	many	NA	CASSSTGTDRETQYF	TGCGCCAGCAGCAGTACAGGAACCGATCGGGAGACCCAGTACTTC
TRBV29-1	TRBJ1-1	many	NA	CSVGQTSNTEAFF	TGCAGCGTTGGACAGACTTCGAACACTGAAGCTTTCTTT
TRBV3-1	TRBJ2-5	few	TRBD2	CASSHSGTSGGAREETQYF	TGTGCCAGCAGCCATTCCGGGACTAGCGGGGGGGCCAGGGAAGAGACCCAGTACTTC
TRBV9	TRBJ1-1	many	NA	CASKGPGNTEAFF	TGTGCCAGCAAAGGGCCAGGGAACACTGAAGCTTTCTTT
TRBV28	TRBJ2-7	many	TRBD1	CASSLFRTGKFSYEQYF	TGTGCCAGCAGTTTATTTAGGACAGGGAAATTCTCCTACGAGCAGTACTTC
TRBV30	TRBJ1-6	many	NA	CAWSDQKLRPISVSPLHF	TGTGCCTGGAGTGACCAAAAACTACGACCGATTAGCGTTTCACCCCTCCACTTT
TRBV10-3	TRBJ2-1	NA	TRBD1	CAISRPGTGTTTGEQFF	TGTGCCATCAGTCGGCCCGGGACAGGTACCACTACTGGTGAGCAGTTCTTC
TRBV7-2	TRBJ2-2	many	NA	CASSLSGATGELFF	TGTGCCAGCAGCTTATCGGGGGCAACCGGGGAGCTGTTTTTT
TRBV6-2/TRBV6-3	TRBJ2-3	few	TRBD2	CASSYSTSGSTDTQYF	TGTGCCAGCAGTTACTCGACTAGCGGGAGCACAGATACGCAGTATTTT
TRBV5-1	TRBJ1-4	many	NA	CASSPTRRGQPNEKLFF	TGCGCCAGCAGCCCCACCCGAAGAGGACAGCCTAATGAAAAACTGTTTTTT
TRBV29-1	TRBJ2-2	many	TRBD2	CSVERESTGELFF	TGCAGCGTCGAGCGGGAGAGCACCGGGGAGCTGTTTTTT
TRBV7-2	TRBJ2-2	many	NA	CASSWSSGSGELFF	TGTGCCAGCAGCTGGTCGTCGGGGTCCGGGGAGCTGTTTTTT
TRBV5-1	TRBJ1-2	NA	TRBD1	CASSLGDSNYGYTF	TGCGCCAGCAGCTTGGGGGACAGTAACTATGGCTACACCTTC
TRBV28	TRBJ1-2	many	NA	CASSTRATGGYTF	TGTGCCAGCAGCACTCGGGCAACTGGAGGCTACACCTTC
TRBV6-1	TRBJ2-7	many	TRBD2	CASSPGLQYEQYF	TGTGCCAGCAGCCCGGGACTACAGTACGAGCAGTACTTC